The T cell receptor (beta chain) under discussion was sequenced for a study of OX40 agonist ivuxolimab in advanced cancers. Across the study: Partial responses were seen in three patients, one with hepatocellular carcinoma and two with cutaneous melanoma.

V lost 0 bases, J lost 2 bases, and 5 bases stayed unmatched. Germline-derived CDR1 and CDR2 are SGHRS and YFSETQ. The CDR3 totals 16 residues. General study results and limits: What antigens the expanded peripheral T cells recognized was never established. Averaged across samples, CD8+ T cells carried more expanded clones than CD4+ did.

Comments on this clone: Its target is unknown.

Profiling relied on immunoSEQ multiplex PCR, and the TCRdb table lists in-frame clones only, not all of them. The sample lists around 20,000 clones; about 87% were seen once. Sample: CD4+ or CD8+ T cells sorted from blood, taken in a trial of the OX40 agonist ivuxolimab. The receptor comes from an adult with an advanced solid tumor such as melanoma, head and neck, liver or kidney cancer. V and J are TRBV5-1 and TRBJ1-5, with TRBD1 matching over 7 bases. Here the CDR3 reads CASSLAGGNGNQPQHF. The CDR3 nucleotides read TGCGCCAGCAGCTTGGCAGGGGGTAATGGCAATCAGCCCCAGCATTTT.